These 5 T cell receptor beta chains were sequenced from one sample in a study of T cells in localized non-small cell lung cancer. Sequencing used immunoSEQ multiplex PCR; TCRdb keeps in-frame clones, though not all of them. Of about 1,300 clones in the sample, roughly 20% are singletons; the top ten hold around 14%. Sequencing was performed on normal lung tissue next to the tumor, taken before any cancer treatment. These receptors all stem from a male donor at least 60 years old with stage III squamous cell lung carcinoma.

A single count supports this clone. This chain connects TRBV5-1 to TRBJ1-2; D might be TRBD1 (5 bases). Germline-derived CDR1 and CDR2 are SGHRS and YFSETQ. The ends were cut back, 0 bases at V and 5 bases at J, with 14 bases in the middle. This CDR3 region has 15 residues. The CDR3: CASSLGPGREYGYTF. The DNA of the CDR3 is TGCGCCAGCAGCTTGGGGCCAGGGAGGGAGTATGGCTACACCTTC.

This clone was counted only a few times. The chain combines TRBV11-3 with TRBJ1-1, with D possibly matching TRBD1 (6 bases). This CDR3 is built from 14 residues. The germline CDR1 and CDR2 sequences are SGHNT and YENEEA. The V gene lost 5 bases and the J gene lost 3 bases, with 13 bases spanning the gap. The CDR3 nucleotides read TGTGCCAGCAGCCGCCCGGGGGGCGACACTGAAGCTTTCTTT. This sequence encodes CASSRPGGDTEAFF. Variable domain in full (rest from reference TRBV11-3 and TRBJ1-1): EAGVVQSPRYKIIEKKQPVAFWCNPISGHNTLYWYLQNLGQGPELLIRYENEEAVDDSQLPKDRFSAERLKGVDSTLKIQPAELGDSAVYLCASSRPGGDTEAFFGQGTRLTVV.

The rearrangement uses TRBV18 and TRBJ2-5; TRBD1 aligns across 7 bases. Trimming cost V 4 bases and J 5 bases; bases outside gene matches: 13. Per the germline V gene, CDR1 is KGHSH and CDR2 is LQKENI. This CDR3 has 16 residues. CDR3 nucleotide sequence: TGTGCCAGCTCACATGAACAGGGGATAATCCGGGAGACCCAGTACTTC. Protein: CASSHEQGIIRETQYF.

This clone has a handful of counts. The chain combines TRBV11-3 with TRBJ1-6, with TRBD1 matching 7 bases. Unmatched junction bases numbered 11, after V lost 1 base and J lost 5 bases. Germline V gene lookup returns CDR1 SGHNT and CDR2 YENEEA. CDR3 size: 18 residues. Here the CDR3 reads CASSLGGLGGVHNSPLHF. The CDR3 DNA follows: TGTGCCAGCAGCTTAGGGGGCCTAGGGGGCGTACATAATTCACCCCTCCACTTT.

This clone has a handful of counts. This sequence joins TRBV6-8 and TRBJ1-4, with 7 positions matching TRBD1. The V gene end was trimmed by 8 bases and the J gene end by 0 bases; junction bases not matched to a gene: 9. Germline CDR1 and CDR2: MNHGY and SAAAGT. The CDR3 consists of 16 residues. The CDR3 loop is CASLRQGGTTNEKLFF. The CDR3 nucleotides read TGTGCCAGCTTAAGACAGGGAGGCACAACTAATGAAAAACTGTTTTTT.